A single sample gave rise to the 17 T cell receptor beta chains below, sequenced in a study of beta chain features in type 1 diabetes. Expressed TCRB transcripts were sequenced because the entire RNA isolate underwent reverse transcription. The table came from immunoSEQ multiplex PCR; TCRdb's copy has only in-frame clones and leaves some out. The sample carries 300,000 to 400,000 clones, roughly 11% recorded once. Material for sequencing was naive CD4+ T cells from blood. The receptors were gathered from a woman under 40 in good health.

The table lists this clone with a few counts. The chain combines TRBV30 with TRBJ2-2; D is possibly TRBD2 (6 bases). Germline lookup yields CDR1 GTSNPN and CDR2 SVGIG (reference sequence). Trimming left V 4 bases short and J 7 bases short, with 16 bases between. This CDR3 is built from 14 residues. The CDR3 reads CAWIRGGMVGELFF. The CDR3 region has the DNA TGTGCCTGGATAAGGGGCGGGATGGTCGGGGAGCTGTTTTTT.

The chain carries TRBV19 and TRBJ2-1; TRBD2 aligns across 11 bases. The CDR3 extends over 16 amino acids. CDR1 and CDR2 from the germline V gene are LNHDA and SQIVND (reference sequence). V lost 7 bases and J lost 7; bases outside the gene matches: 12. CDR3 amino acids: CASTEIAGGGRNEQFF. DNA for the CDR3: TGTGCCAGTACTGAAATAGCGGGAGGGGGGAGGAATGAGCAGTTCTTC.

In DNA, the CDR3 is TGTGCCAGTAGTAGCCTAGCGAAGAGCTCCTACAATGAGCAGTTCTTC. Translation gives CASSSLAKSSYNEQFF. The V and J genes are TRBV19 and TRBJ2-1; possibly TRBD2 for D (6 bases). The germline V gene has CDR1 LNHDA and CDR2 SQIVND (reference sequence). This CDR3 has 16 residues. Trimming took 4 bases from V and 0 from J, leaving 13 bases between them.

This clone occurred a few times. At one end the junction does not follow the germline gene, possibly because of a read error. The CDR3 DNA is TGTGCCAGTAGTACAACGACAGGGGGGGGGCTGTTTTTT. It yields the protein CASSTTTGGGLFF. The rearrangement uses TRBV19 and TRBJ2-2, with TRBD1 matching over 9 bases. The CDR3 extends over 13 amino acids. The germline V gene encodes CDR1 LNHDA and CDR2 SQIVND (reference sequence).

The V call is TRBV6-1, the J call TRBJ2-5; TRBD1 matches 8 bases. CDR1 and CDR2 from the germline V gene are MNHNS and SASEGT. With 10 bases clipped from V and 3 bases from J, the junction kept 7 bases outside the gene matches. CDR3 size: 13 residues. CDR3 residues: CATRKGQEETQYF. CDR3 sequence (DNA): TGTGCCACCAGGAAGGGACAGGAAGAGACCCAGTACTTC.

This clone turned up a few times. V and J are TRBV18 and TRBJ2-6; TRBD1 agrees at 8 bases. J was trimmed by 0 bases and V by 3 bases; bases with no gene match: 4. In germline, CDR1 is KGHSH, CDR2 LQKENI. CDR3 length: 17 amino acids. CDR3 coding DNA: TGTGCCAGCTCACCGGTAACAGGGGGCTCTGGGGCCAACGTCCTGACTTTC. Amino acid sequence: CASSPVTGGSGANVLTF.

This clone has only a few counts. The V gene is TRBV27, the J gene TRBJ2-3; 13 bases are a match to TRBD2. V trimming: 10 bases; J trimming: 4 bases; junction bases outside the gene matches: 8. Germline V lookup: CDR1 MNHEY, CDR2 SMNVEV (reference sequence). This CDR3 spans 15 amino acids. The CDR3 region is CAIPRLAGGADTQYF. The CDR3 nucleotides read TGTGCCATTCCGAGACTAGCGGGAGGCGCAGATACGCAGTATTTT.

In its sample, this clone was seen a few times. DNA of the CDR3: TGTGCCAGCAGCCCCCGGGACACGGGCTATGGCTACACCTTC. This sequence encodes CASSPRDTGYGYTF. The gene calls are TRBV5-4 and TRBJ1-2; D is perhaps TRBD1 (6 bases). Germline V gives CDR1 SGHNT, CDR2 YYREEE (reference sequence). Trimming cost V 4 bases and J 4 bases, with 14 bases left between them. The CDR3 runs 14 residues. Combining the CDR3 with reference TRBV5-4 and TRBJ1-2 gives the whole variable domain ETGVTQSPTHLIKTRGQQVTLRCSSQSGHNTVSWYQQALGQGPQFIFQYYREEENGRGNFPPRFSGLQFPNYSSELNVNALELDDSALYLCASSPRDTGYGYTFGSGTRLTVV.

This clone was seen a handful of times. This chain links TRBV4-2 with TRBJ1-3; the D is unclear. This CDR3 has 17 amino acids. Germline V lookup: CDR1 LGHNA, CDR2 YNFKEQ. Trimming cost V 4 bases and J 0 bases, with 16 bases left between them. CDR3 amino acids: CASSPQLDLNSGNTIYF. CDR3 DNA: TGTGCCAGCAGCCCTCAACTAGACTTAAACTCTGGAAACACCATATATTTT.

The rearrangement links TRBV5-1 to TRBJ2-3, with 12 bases fitting TRBD2. Per germline, CDR1 SGHRS and CDR2 YFSETQ. The CDR3 is made up of 16 amino acids. J lost 2 bases, V lost 5 bases, and 6 bases had no gene match. Here the CDR3 DNA reads TGCGCCAGCAGATACGGACTAGCGGGGATCACAGATACGCAGTATTTT. Protein product: CASRYGLAGITDTQYF.

The chain is built from TRBV9 and TRBJ2-1; 14 bases map to TRBD2. The CDR3 length is 16 residues. From germline, CDR1 is SGDLS and CDR2 YYNGEE. With 3 bases clipped from V and 13 bases from J, the junction kept 12 bases outside the gene matches. CDR3 nucleotides: TGTGCCAGCAGCGCCACCGGGACTAGCGGGGGAGTGCGTCAGTTCTTC. This sequence encodes CASSATGTSGGVRQFF.

This clone was observed a handful of times. This chain links TRBV15 with TRBJ2-7; D is uncertain. The V gene lost 1 base and the J gene lost 2 bases, with 12 bases spanning the gap. CDR1 is LNHNV, CDR2 YYDKDF, per germline (reference sequence). The CDR3 runs to 15 residues. The CDR3 sequence is CATSRAPAGPYEQYF. CDR3 nucleotides: TGTGCCACCAGCAGAGCCCCGGCAGGTCCCTACGAGCAGTACTTC.

The chain is built from TRBV6-6 and TRBJ1-2; 8 nucleotides match TRBD1. V was pared by 6 bases and J by 7 bases, with 10 bases of the junction left unmatched. This CDR3 has 14 amino acids. Germline V gene data show CDR1 as MNHNY and CDR2 as SVGAGI (reference sequence). DNA for the CDR3: TGTGCCAGCAGGGAGACAGGGGACCGAAGTGGCTACACCTTC. Protein sequence: CASRETGDRSGYTF.

The CDR3 region is CASSQARGWTDTQYF. CDR3 nucleotides: TGCGCCAGCAGCCAAGCTCGCGGGTGGACAGATACGCAGTATTTT. This chain uses TRBV4-3 with TRBJ2-3; D perhaps matches TRBD2 (5 bases). V was pared by 1 base and J by 3 bases, with 11 bases between. This CDR3 is 15 amino acids long. In germline, CDR1 is LGHNA, CDR2 YSLEER.

The V and J genes are TRBV7-3 and TRBJ2-3, with 7 nucleotides matching TRBD2. The CDR3 has 17 amino acids. The V segment lost 5 bases and the J segment 2 bases; nucleotides outside the gene matches: 13. Germline CDR1 SGHTA, CDR2 FQGTGA. The CDR3: CASSGMGGRGPTDTQYF. In nucleotides, the CDR3 is TGTGCCAGCAGCGGCATGGGTGGGAGGGGACCCACAGATACGCAGTATTTT.

A few counts support this clone. The chain has TRBV27 and TRBJ2-1, with TRBD2 matching over 11 bases. The CDR3 is 15 residues long. Trimming removed 2 bases from V and 7 bases from J; junction bases left unmatched: 4. Germline V CDR1 and CDR2: MNHEY, SMNVEV (reference sequence). CDR3 nucleotides: TGTGCCAGCAGTTTAAGACTAGCGGGGATTAATGAGCAGTTCTTC. Residues: CASSLRLAGINEQFF.

This clone has just a few counts. The V call is TRBV2, the J call TRBJ2-4, with 9 positions matching TRBD1. CDR3 length: 16 amino acids. The J segment lost 8 bases and the V segment lost 3 bases, leaving 11 bases of the junction unmatched. The germline gives CDR1 SNHLY, CDR2 FYNNEI. The CDR3 is CASSEGDRALGYIQYF. The DNA of the CDR3 is TGTGCCAGCAGTGAGGGGGACAGGGCCCTCGGATACATTCAGTACTTC.